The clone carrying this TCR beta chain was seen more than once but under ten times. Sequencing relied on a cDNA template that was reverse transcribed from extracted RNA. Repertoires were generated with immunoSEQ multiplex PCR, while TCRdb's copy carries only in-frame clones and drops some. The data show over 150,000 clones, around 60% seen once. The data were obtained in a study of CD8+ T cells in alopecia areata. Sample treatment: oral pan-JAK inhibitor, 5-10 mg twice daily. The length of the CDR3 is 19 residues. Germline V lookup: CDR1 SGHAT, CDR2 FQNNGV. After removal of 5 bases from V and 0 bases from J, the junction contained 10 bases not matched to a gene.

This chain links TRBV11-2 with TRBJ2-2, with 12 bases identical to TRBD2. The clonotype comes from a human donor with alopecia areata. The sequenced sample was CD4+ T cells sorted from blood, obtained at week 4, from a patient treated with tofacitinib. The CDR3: CASSKVGTSGFPNTGELFF. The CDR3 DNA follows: TGTGCCAGCAGCAAAGTAGGGACTAGCGGGTTCCCGAACACCGGGGAGCTGTTTTTT.